This paragraph reports one T cell receptor beta chain. Its antigen is currently unknown. The sample originates from a study of cytomegalovirus exposure and HLA in healthy donors. Study results and caveats: Overall, approximately 150 TCR beta chains were annotated as cytomegalovirus-associated. Associated with HLA alleles at 0.05 false discovery rate in a later analysis were 16,951 TCR beta sequences. Rarity held for most TCR sequences, but there were some public TCRs that occurred in many donors.

It was with 60 Vbeta and 13 Jbeta primers that the PCR ran. Profiling relied on immunoSEQ multiplex PCR, and the TCRdb table lists in-frame clones only, not all of them. The sample lists 130,000 to 150,000 clones, roughly three quarters occurring once. Sequences were obtained from PBMCs. The source is a female donor in good health and CMV-seronegative.

CDR3 nucleotide sequence: TGCAGCGTCGGACAGGGGGGATATGACACTGAAGCTTTCTTT. This encodes CSVGQGGYDTEAFF. The chain has TRBV29-1 and TRBJ1-1, with 10 nucleotides matching TRBD1. The CDR3 runs to 14 residues. The ends lost 6 bases at V and 3 bases at J; junction bases unmatched: 7. The germline gives CDR1 SQVTM, CDR2 ANQGSEA.